Here is one T cell receptor (beta chain) with its context. Methods used by the authors: The assay estimated nucleated cells by amplifying reference gene primers. TCRdb keeps only in-frame clones here, not all; method: immunoSEQ multiplex PCR. The D gene and trimming were derived from the DNA, and the V and J assignments and clone size from that table. The repertoire holds about 340,000 clones, with approximately 89% as singletons. The sample originates from a study of blood T cell repertoires in COVID-19. Study context: PBMCs, B-cell-depleted T cells, or T cells were the source of the cDNA or gDNA that made up the material.

Unmatched junction bases numbered 19, after V lost 4 bases and J lost 0 bases. Germline V gene data show CDR1 as SNHLY and CDR2 as FYNNEI. There are 21 residues in the CDR3. The rearrangement joins TRBV2 to TRBJ1-3, with 9 bases aligning to TRBD1. This TCR was sampled from a woman aged 18-29 years who had recovered from COVID-19. The sample taken for sequencing was peripheral blood. This chain's CDR3 is CASSGGNPGQGIRSSGNTIYF. The CDR3 DNA is TGTGCCAGCAGTGGGGGTAATCCGGGACAGGGAATACGCAGCTCTGGAAACACCATATATTTT.